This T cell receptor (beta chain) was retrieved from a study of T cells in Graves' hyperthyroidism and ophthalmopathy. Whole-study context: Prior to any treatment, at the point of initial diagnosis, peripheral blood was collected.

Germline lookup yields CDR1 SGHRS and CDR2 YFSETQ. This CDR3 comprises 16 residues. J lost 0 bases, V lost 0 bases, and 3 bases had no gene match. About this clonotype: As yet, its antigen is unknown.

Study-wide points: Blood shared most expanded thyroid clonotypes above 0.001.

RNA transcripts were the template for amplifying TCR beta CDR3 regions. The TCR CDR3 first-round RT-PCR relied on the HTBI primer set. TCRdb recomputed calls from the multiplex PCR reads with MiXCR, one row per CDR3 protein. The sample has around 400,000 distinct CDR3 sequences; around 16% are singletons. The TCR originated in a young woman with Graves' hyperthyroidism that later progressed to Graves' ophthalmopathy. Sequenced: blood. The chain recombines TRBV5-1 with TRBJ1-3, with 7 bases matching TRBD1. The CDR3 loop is CASSLGGQNSGNTIYF. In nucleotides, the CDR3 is TGCGCCAGCAGCTTGGGGGGACAGAACTCTGGAAACACCATATATTTT.